These 20 T cell receptor beta chains were all obtained from the same sample, sequenced in a study of cytomegalovirus exposure and HLA in healthy donors. The primer mix had 60 Vbeta and 13 Jbeta primers. TCRdb's table, derived via immunoSEQ multiplex PCR, lists solely in-frame clones and lacks some. The repertoire includes about 200,000 clones, roughly 13% of them detected once, and 7.5% to 10% sits in the top ten. The sample comprised PBMCs. These receptors all stem from a man aged 50-59 years in good health and CMV-seropositive.

The CDR3 DNA is TGTGCCAGCAGCGCCCGGACAGGGGAAGGGAACTATGGCTACACCTTC. Its protein is CASSARTGEGNYGYTF. The chain uses TRBV7-9 and TRBJ1-2; 9 positions match TRBD1. The J segment lost 2 bases and the V segment lost 5 bases, leaving 9 bases of the junction unmatched. CDR3 length: 16 amino acids. Germline V CDR1 and CDR2: SEHNR, FQNEAQ (reference sequence).

The chain is built from TRBV19 and TRBJ2-7; 9 bases are a match to TRBD1. The CDR3 has 13 amino acids. V shed 8 bases, J shed 3 bases, and the junction held 5 bases outside the gene matches. Germline CDR1 is LNHDA and CDR2 is SQIVND (reference sequence). The CDR3 protein is CASGGTGSYEQYF. The CDR3 DNA reads as TGTGCCAGTGGCGGGACAGGGAGCTACGAGCAGTACTTC.

This clone occurred a few times. The chain links TRBV11-3 to TRBJ2-2, with TRBD1 matching over 8 bases. The CDR3 contains 14 residues. V dropped 6 bases and J dropped 5; count of bases not matched to a gene: 5. Germline V gives CDR1 SGHNT, CDR2 YENEEA. The CDR3 here is CASRRDRLTGELFF. The CDR3 nucleotides are TGTGCCAGCAGGAGGGACAGGCTGACCGGGGAGCTGTTTTTT.

This sequence joins TRBV6-5 and TRBJ2-4; 8 nucleotides match TRBD1. The CDR3 consists of 15 residues. CDR1 and CDR2 from the germline V gene are MNHEY and SVGAGI. J was trimmed by 4 bases and V by 5 bases; bases with no gene match: 7. CDR3 residues: CASSNGRGLKNIQYF. The DNA of the CDR3 is TGTGCCAGCAGTAACGGCAGGGGGCTTAAAAACATTCAGTACTTC.

The J gene is TRBJ1-5, the V gene TRBV5-8; the match to TRBD1 covers 9 bases. The CDR3 has 15 residues. Germline CDR1 is SGHTS and CDR2 is YDEGEE. The CDR3 nucleotides read TGTGCGGACAGGGGAGGCTTGGGTAGCAATCAGCCCCAGCATTTT. Translated: CADRGGLGSNQPQHF.

In its sample, this clone was seen a few times. J is TRBJ2-5 and V is TRBV18, with TRBD1 identical over 11 bases. Germline V gene lookup returns CDR1 KGHSH and CDR2 LQKENI. This CDR3 is built from 15 residues. V trimming: 4 bases; J trimming: 5 bases; junction bases outside the gene matches: 6. The CDR3 reads CASSLDRGRGETQYF. CDR3 DNA: TGTGCCAGCTCACTGGACAGGGGGCGCGGGGAGACCCAGTACTTC.

This clone was seen a few times. J is TRBJ1-6 and V is TRBV5-1; TRBD1 might be the D (6 bases). V lost 0 bases and J lost 4, with 8 bases in between. The germline CDR1 and CDR2 sequences are SGHRS and YFSETQ. This CDR3 contains 15 residues. As DNA, the CDR3 is TGCGCCAGCAGCTTGGTAACAGGGTATAATTCACCCCTCCACTTT. Residues: CASSLVTGYNSPLHF.

The gene calls are TRBV30 and TRBJ1-2; D might be TRBD1 (6 bases). Germline-derived CDR1 and CDR2 are GTSNPN and SVGIG (reference sequence). CDR3 length: 17 amino acids. V lost 4 bases to trimming and J lost 2 bases, with 23 bases between them. CDR3 nucleotide sequence: TGTGCCTGGATTAGGGGGAGACTCCTTTTGGCAAACTATGGCTACACCTTC. Its protein is CAWIRGRLLLANYGYTF.

This clone was seen a handful of times. The chain joins TRBV7-3 to TRBJ1-1; D is unresolved. Germline V CDR1 and CDR2: SGHTA, FQGTGA. V lost 1 base to trimming and J lost 4 bases, with 7 bases between them. This CDR3 is built from 13 residues. The CDR3 is CASSLSRVTEAFF. The CDR3 bases are TGTGCCAGCAGCTTAAGCCGGGTCACTGAAGCTTTCTTT. The entire variable domain, with the rest obtained from reference TRBV7-3 and TRBJ1-1, is as follows: GAGVSQTPSNKVTEKGKYVELRCDPISGHTALYWYRQSLGQGPEFLIYFQGTGAADDSGLPNDRFFAVRPEGSVSTLKIQRTERGDSAVYLCASSLSRVTEAFFGQGTRLTVV.

This clone was detected only a few times. The chain combines TRBV6-5 with TRBJ2-7; D might be TRBD2 (6 bases). This CDR3 region has 14 residues. The ends were cut back, 5 bases at V and 0 bases at J, with 11 bases in the middle. CDR1 and CDR2 from the germline V gene are MNHEY and SVGAGI. The DNA of the CDR3 is TGTGCCAGCAGTCCCGGGGGATACTCCTACGAGCAGTACTTC. It translates to CASSPGGYSYEQYF.

This clone was detected a few times. The gene calls are TRBV6-1 and TRBJ2-3, with TRBD2 as a possible D gene (6 bases). The CDR3 covers 13 residues. Trimming cost V 7 bases and J 4 bases, with 12 bases left between them. Germline V gene data show CDR1 as MNHNS and CDR2 as SASEGT. The CDR3 DNA sequence: TGTGCCAGCACTCGGGACTTTGCAGATACGCAGTATTTT. As protein: CASTRDFADTQYF.

The chain employs TRBV10-3 and TRBJ2-2, with TRBD2 matching 15 bases. J was trimmed by 5 bases and V by 10 bases; bases with no gene match: 11. CDR3 length: 17 amino acids. Germline CDR1 and CDR2: ENHRY and SYGVKD. The DNA of the CDR3 is TGTGCCACCCGCCGGACTAGCGGGGGGGCGGATACCGGGGAGCTGTTTTTT. Translated, it gives CATRRTSGGADTGELFF.

The V gene is TRBV5-4, the J gene TRBJ1-2, with D uncertain. The V and J ends lost 3 bases and 5 bases respectively, with 5 bases between them. The CDR3 contains 11 residues. Germline V gene data show CDR1 as SGHNT and CDR2 as YYREEE (reference sequence). The CDR3 reads CASSSLYGYTF. The CDR3 DNA sequence: TGTGCCAGCAGCTCCCTTTATGGCTACACCTTC.

V gene TRBV4-2 combines with J gene TRBJ1-3; the D gene is possibly TRBD1 (6 bases). The CDR3 contains 15 residues. CDR1 LGHNA and CDR2 YNFKEQ come from the germline V gene. The V gene lost 0 bases and the J gene lost 4 bases, with 10 bases spanning the gap. DNA of the CDR3: TGTGCCAGCAGCCAAGACGGGCAGGGGGGAAACACCATATATTTT. Amino acids: CASSQDGQGGNTIYF.

This clone was observed a few times. The chain employs TRBV14 and TRBJ1-1; TRBD1 aligns across 8 bases. Per germline, CDR1 SGHDN and CDR2 FVKESK. This CDR3 region has 15 residues. V shed 4 bases and J 2 bases; nucleotides not matched to a gene: 6. The CDR3 bases are TGTGCCAGCAGCCTTCAAACAGGGGGAAACACTGAAGCTTTCTTT. Translated: CASSLQTGGNTEAFF.

J is TRBJ2-3 and V is TRBV4-1; 15 bases are shared with TRBD2. Germline assignment: CDR1 MGHRA and CDR2 YSYEKL. V was clipped by 4 bases and J by 4 bases; unmatched bases: 3. The CDR3 sequence is 16 residues long. The CDR3 loop reads CASSPRTSGGADTQYF. The CDR3 nucleotides read TGCGCCAGCAGCCCCCGGACTAGCGGGGGGGCAGATACGCAGTATTTT.

This chain connects TRBV7-9 to TRBJ1-1, with no clear D. With 4 bases removed from V and 1 base from J, the gap between germline ends came to 10 bases. Germline CDR1 and CDR2: SEHNR and FQNEAQ (reference sequence). This CDR3 spans 14 amino acids. The CDR3 bases are TGTGCCAGCAGCTCCGAGGGCCGGAACACTGAAGCTTTCTTT. This codes for CASSSEGRNTEAFF.

This chain uses TRBV7-9 with TRBJ2-1; TRBD2 aligns across 7 bases. There are 15 residues in the CDR3. The J segment lost 3 bases and the V segment lost 4 bases, leaving 6 bases of the junction unmatched. Germline V gene sequence: CDR1 SEHNR, CDR2 FQNEAQ (reference sequence). This chain's CDR3 is CASSWGGLSYNEQFF. The CDR3 DNA sequence: TGTGCCAGCAGCTGGGGGGGACTCAGCTACAATGAGCAGTTCTTC.

The chain has TRBV10-3 and TRBJ1-1; a weak D match, TRBD1 (5 bases). The CDR3 covers 13 residues. With 8 bases removed from V and 8 bases from J, the gap between germline ends came to 18 bases. CDR1 is ENHRY, CDR2 SYGVKD, per germline. The CDR3 is CAIHWDSRGEAFF. The CDR3 DNA reads TGTGCCATCCACTGGGACTCCCGGGGGGAAGCTTTCTTT.

This clone was recorded a few times. This sample includes further DNA sequences coding for the same CDR3. The chain joins TRBV13 to TRBJ1-3; the match to TRBD1 covers 9 bases. CDR3 length: 15 amino acids. CDR1 is PRHDT and CDR2 is FYEKMQ in the germline V gene (reference sequence). The junction had 6 bases not matched to a gene; V was cut back by 4 bases and J by 5 bases. The CDR3 loop is CASSSSGTGRNTIYF. The DNA for the CDR3 is TGTGCCAGCAGCTCATCCGGGACAGGGAGAAACACCATATATTTT.